Following are 17 T cell receptor beta chains from one sample sequenced in a study of shared clonotypes between healthy human individuals. The protocol was immunoSEQ multiplex PCR, while the TCRdb copy is restricted to in-frame clones and leaves out a portion. The table has roughly 380,000 clones, 95% to 97% seen once. Sequenced material: memory CD8+ T cells sorted from blood. Documented subset: CD45RO+ cells pooled with CCR7-negative TemRA cells. The receptors were sampled from a man aged 25-45 years in good health.

The rearrangement joins TRBV4-1 to TRBJ2-7, with TRBD1 matching over 10 bases. The CDR3 is 15 amino acids. Per the germline V gene, CDR1 is MGHRA and CDR2 is YSYEKL. J gave up 2 bases and V 1 base, and 2 bases lay outside the gene matches. This CDR3 reads CASSQGQGAAYEQYF. Here the CDR3 DNA reads TGCGCCAGCAGCCAAGGACAGGGGGCCGCCTACGAGCAGTACTTC.

This clone came up once. The chain links TRBV5-1 to TRBJ1-1; D is undetermined. CDR3 length: 14 amino acids. CDR1 SGHRS and CDR2 YFSETQ come from the germline V gene. The germline V and J ends were trimmed by 4 bases and 7 bases, with 17 bases remaining between them. The CDR3 loop is CASSPHSGRGEAFF. CDR3 bases: TGCGCCAGCAGCCCCCATTCAGGACGAGGTGAAGCTTTCTTT. The full variable domain, its missing parts supplied by reference TRBV5-1 and TRBJ1-1, is KAGVTQTPRYLIKTRGQQVTLSCSPISGHRSVSWYQQTPGQGLQFLFEYFSETQRNKGNFPGRFSGRQFSNSRSEMNVSTLELGDSALYLCASSPHSGRGEAFFGQGTRLTVV.

The V gene is TRBV30, the J gene TRBJ2-3, with D perhaps matching TRBD1 (6 bases). The germline gives CDR1 GTSNPN, CDR2 SVGIG (reference sequence). This CDR3 has 14 residues. The V end lost 0 bases, the J end lost 4 bases, and 11 bases lay between the germline ends. The DNA for the CDR3 is TGTGCCTGGAGTGTAGGGGGACAACCAGATACGCAGTATTTT. Translated, it gives CAWSVGGQPDTQYF.

V is TRBV19 and J is TRBJ2-3, with TRBD2 identical over 12 bases. V dropped 7 bases and J dropped 2; count of bases not matched to a gene: 4. CDR3 length: 15 residues. The germline V gene encodes CDR1 LNHDA and CDR2 SQIVND (reference sequence). The CDR3 DNA follows: TGTGCCAGTAAATGGACTAGCGGGACCACAGATACGCAGTATTTT. Its protein product is CASKWTSGTTDTQYF.

The chain carries TRBV10-2 and TRBJ2-4, with a weak D call TRBD2 (6 bases). Germline CDR1 WSHSY, CDR2 SAAADI. The CDR3 consists of 13 residues. Deletions cut 8 bases from V and 0 bases from J, with 8 bases between. The CDR3 loop is CASRREAKNIQYF. Here the CDR3 DNA reads TGCGCCAGCCGGCGGGAAGCCAAAAACATTCAGTACTTC.

The chain joins TRBV2 to TRBJ2-1, with D possibly being TRBD2 (6 bases). The CDR3 contains 14 residues. Trimming shortened V by 0 bases and J by 10 bases, and 13 bases separated the two germline ends. Germline CDR1 and CDR2: SNHLY and FYNNEI. The DNA of the CDR3 is TGTGCCAGCAGTGAAGCGCTTGGACTAACCGAGCAGTTCTTC. Translating gives CASSEALGLTEQFF. The whole variable domain, filled in from reference TRBV2 and TRBJ2-1, reads EPEVTQTPSHQVTQMGQEVILRCVPISNHLYFYWYRQILGQKVEFLVSFYNNEISEKSEIFDDQFSVERPDGSNFTLKIRSTKLEDSAMYFCASSEALGLTEQFFGPGTRLTVL.

In nucleotides, the CDR3 is TGTGCCAGCAGTTTATTCATGGTCTGGGGCAATCAGCCCCAGCATTTT. This translates into CASSLFMVWGNQPQHF. V gene TRBV28 combines with J gene TRBJ1-5; D remains ambiguous. This CDR3 is built from 16 residues. V dropped 1 base and J dropped 2 bases, with 12 bases sitting between them. Germline CDR1 is MDHEN and CDR2 is SYDVKM.

This clone was seen a single time. This chain uses TRBV29-1 with TRBJ2-4, with 9 bases matching TRBD1. CDR1 is SQVTM, CDR2 ANQGSEA, per germline. This CDR3 comprises 15 residues. The trim removed 0 bases at V and 7 bases at J, leaving 7 bases unmatched. This CDR3 is CSVEDSFGTGNIQYF. DNA of the CDR3: TGCAGCGTTGAAGATTCCTTCGGGACAGGGAACATTCAGTACTTC.

This chain joins TRBV28 and TRBJ1-1; D is uncertain. Trimming stripped 3 bases from V and 10 bases from J, with 12 bases between. The CDR3 extends over 12 amino acids. The germline gives CDR1 MDHEN, CDR2 SYDVKM. Here the CDR3 reads CASSLAPGRAFF. The CDR3 DNA follows: TGTGCCAGCAGTTTGGCCCCCGGGCGAGCTTTCTTT.

V gene TRBV5-4 combines with J gene TRBJ2-7; D is unresolved. Germline CDR1 SGHNT, CDR2 YYREEE (reference sequence). CDR3 length: 14 amino acids. Trimming pared 2 bases from V and 0 bases from J, leaving 9 bases between. This CDR3 is CASSFVGGSYEQYF. CDR3 DNA sequence: TGTGCCAGCAGCTTCGTCGGCGGCTCCTACGAGCAGTACTTC.

This chain uses TRBV28 with TRBJ2-1, with D possibly matching TRBD2 (6 bases). With 6 bases removed from V and 13 bases from J, the gap between germline ends came to 16 bases. Looked up from germline, CDR1 is MDHEN and CDR2 is SYDVKM. This CDR3 comprises 12 residues. This chain's CDR3 is CASSSGASAQFF. The DNA for the CDR3 is TGTGCCAGCAGCTCCGGGGCTAGCGCCCAGTTCTTC.

The J gene is TRBJ1-2, the V gene TRBV6-5; 9 bases line up with TRBD1. The CDR3 loop spans 13 amino acids. CDR1 and CDR2 from the germline V gene are MNHEY and SVGAGI. The V segment lost 7 bases and the J segment 6 bases; nucleotides outside the gene matches: 6. In DNA form, the CDR3 reads TGTGCCAGCAAACAGGGACAGGGAAATGGCTACACCTTC. Translation gives CASKQGQGNGYTF.

The chain links TRBV10-3 to TRBJ2-7; 13 positions agree with TRBD2. V was pared by 10 bases and J by 2 bases, with 8 bases of the junction left unmatched. The CDR3 is made up of 15 amino acids. Germline lookup yields CDR1 ENHRY and CDR2 SYGVKD. In nucleotides, the CDR3 is TGTGCCACCGGACTAGCGGGAGCTAGGACCTACGAGCAGTACTTC. This encodes CATGLAGARTYEQYF.

This chain links TRBV10-3 with TRBJ1-5; 11 nucleotides match TRBD1. The CDR3 runs to 16 residues. Germline lookup yields CDR1 ENHRY and CDR2 SYGVKD. With 0 bases clipped from V and 7 bases from J, the junction kept 5 bases outside the gene matches. CDR3 sequence reads: CAISESDRGRGQPQHF. CDR3 nucleotide sequence: TGTGCCATCAGTGAGTCGGACAGGGGGCGCGGGCAGCCCCAGCATTTT.

This rearrangement joins TRBV5-4 to TRBJ2-7; D uncertain. V lost 4 bases, J lost 7 bases, and 15 bases lay in between. CDR1 and CDR2 (germline): SGHNT, YYREEE (reference sequence). The CDR3 spans 13 residues. The CDR3 DNA reads as TGTGCCAGCAGCAGGGCCTTACGTGAAGAGCAGTACTTC. Its translation is CASSRALREEQYF. The complete variable domain, with remaining parts taken from reference TRBV5-4 and TRBJ2-7, reads ETGVTQSPTHLIKTRGQQVTLRCSSQSGHNTVSWYQQALGQGPQFIFQYYREEENGRGNFPPRFSGLQFPNYSSELNVNALELDDSALYLCASSRALREEQYFGPGTRLTVT.

The V gene is TRBV19, the J gene TRBJ2-2; D is perhaps TRBD2 (5 bases). V lost 1 base and J lost 4, with 7 bases in between. The CDR3 is 14 residues long. Germline V CDR1 and CDR2: LNHDA, SQIVND (reference sequence). In nucleotides, the CDR3 is TGTGCCAGTAGTATAGGGGGAGCCACCGGGGAGCTGTTTTTT. Its protein product is CASSIGGATGELFF.

This chain links TRBV18 with TRBJ1-1, with D possibly being TRBD1 (6 bases). This CDR3 spans 15 amino acids. The V gene's germline CDR1 is KGHSH and CDR2 LQKENI. Between the trimmed V and J ends, which lost 3 bases and 5 bases, there was a span of 16 bases. CDR3 DNA: TGTGCCAGCTCACCTAAAACAACAGGGTGGACTGAAGCTTTCTTT. It translates to CASSPKTTGWTEAFF. Filled out from reference TRBV18 and TRBJ1-1, the complete variable domain reads NAGVMQNPRHLVRRRGQEARLRCSPMKGHSHVYWYRQLPEEGLKFMVYLQKENIIDESGMPKERFSAEFPKEGPSILRIQQVVRGDSAAYFCASSPKTTGWTEAFFGQGTRLTVV.